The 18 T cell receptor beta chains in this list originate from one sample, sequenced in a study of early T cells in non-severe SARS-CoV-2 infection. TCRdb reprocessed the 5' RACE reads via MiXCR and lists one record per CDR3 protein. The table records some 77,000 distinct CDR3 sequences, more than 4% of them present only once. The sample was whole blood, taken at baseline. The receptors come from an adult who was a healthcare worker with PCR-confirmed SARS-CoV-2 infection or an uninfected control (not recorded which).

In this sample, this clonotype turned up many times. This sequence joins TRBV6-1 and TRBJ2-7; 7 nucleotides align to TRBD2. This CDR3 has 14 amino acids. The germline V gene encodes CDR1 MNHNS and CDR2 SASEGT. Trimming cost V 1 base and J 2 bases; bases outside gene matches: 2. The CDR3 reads CASSEGLAPYEQYF. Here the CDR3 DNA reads TGTGCCAGCAGTGAAGGACTAGCCCCCTACGAGCAGTACTTC.

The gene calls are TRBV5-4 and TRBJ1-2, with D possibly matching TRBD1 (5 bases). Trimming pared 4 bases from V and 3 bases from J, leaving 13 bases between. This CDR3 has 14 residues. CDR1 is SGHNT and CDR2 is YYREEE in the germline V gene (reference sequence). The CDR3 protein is CASSIQGGDYGYTF. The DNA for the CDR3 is TGTGCCAGCAGCATTCAGGGAGGGGACTATGGCTACACCTTC.

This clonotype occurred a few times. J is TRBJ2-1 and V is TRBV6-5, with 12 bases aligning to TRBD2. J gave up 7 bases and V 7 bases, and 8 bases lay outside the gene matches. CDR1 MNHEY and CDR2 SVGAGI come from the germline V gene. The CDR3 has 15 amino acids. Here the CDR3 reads CASTLMGLAGNEQFF. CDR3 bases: TGTGCCAGCACTCTCATGGGACTAGCGGGTAATGAGCAGTTCTTC.

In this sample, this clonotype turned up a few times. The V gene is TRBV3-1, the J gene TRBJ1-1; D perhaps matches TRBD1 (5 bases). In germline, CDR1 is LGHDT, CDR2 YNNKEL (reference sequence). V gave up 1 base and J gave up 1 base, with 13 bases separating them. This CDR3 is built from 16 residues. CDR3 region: CASSQAGWGSNTEAFF. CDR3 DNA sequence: TGTGCCAGCAGCCAAGCGGGGTGGGGGTCGAACACTGAAGCTTTCTTT.

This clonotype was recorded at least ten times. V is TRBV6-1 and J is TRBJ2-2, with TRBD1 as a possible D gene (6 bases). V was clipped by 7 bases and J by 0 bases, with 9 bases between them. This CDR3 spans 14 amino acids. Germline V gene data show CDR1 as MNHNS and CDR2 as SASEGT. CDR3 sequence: CASTDRTNTGELFF. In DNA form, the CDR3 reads TGTGCCAGCACGGACAGAACGAACACCGGGGAGCTGTTTTTT.

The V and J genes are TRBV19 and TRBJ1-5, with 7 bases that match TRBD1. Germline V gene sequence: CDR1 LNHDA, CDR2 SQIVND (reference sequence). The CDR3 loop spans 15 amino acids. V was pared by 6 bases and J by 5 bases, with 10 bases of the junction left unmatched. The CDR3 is CASSQPYRGHQPQHF. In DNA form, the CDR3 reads TGTGCCAGTAGCCAACCCTACAGGGGTCATCAGCCCCAGCATTTT.

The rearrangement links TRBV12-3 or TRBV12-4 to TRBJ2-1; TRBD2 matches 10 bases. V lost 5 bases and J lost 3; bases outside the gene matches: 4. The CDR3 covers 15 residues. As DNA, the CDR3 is TGTGCCAGCAGTCCCACTAGCGGGGTCTACAATGAGCAGTTCTTC. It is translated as CASSPTSGVYNEQFF.

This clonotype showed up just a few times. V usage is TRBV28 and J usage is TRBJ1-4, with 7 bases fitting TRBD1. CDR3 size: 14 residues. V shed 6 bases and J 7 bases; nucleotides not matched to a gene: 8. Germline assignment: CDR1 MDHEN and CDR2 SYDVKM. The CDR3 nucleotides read TGTGCCAGCAGCTTAACAGGGGTGGCTGAAAAACTGTTTTTT. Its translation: CASSLTGVAEKLFF.

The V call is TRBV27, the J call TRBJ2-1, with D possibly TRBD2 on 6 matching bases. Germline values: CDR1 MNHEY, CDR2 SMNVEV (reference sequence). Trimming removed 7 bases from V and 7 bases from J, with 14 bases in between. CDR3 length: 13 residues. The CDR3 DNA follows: TGTGCCAGCACTATCTCGGAGGGAAATGAGCAGTTCTTC. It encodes CASTISEGNEQFF.

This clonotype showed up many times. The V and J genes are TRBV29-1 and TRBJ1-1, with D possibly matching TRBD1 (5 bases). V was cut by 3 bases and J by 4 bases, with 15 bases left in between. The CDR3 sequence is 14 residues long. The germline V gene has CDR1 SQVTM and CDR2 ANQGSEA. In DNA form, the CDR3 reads TGCAGCGTTGAGGGCGGGGGTCTGGGCACTGAAGCTTTCTTT. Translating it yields CSVEGGGLGTEAFF.

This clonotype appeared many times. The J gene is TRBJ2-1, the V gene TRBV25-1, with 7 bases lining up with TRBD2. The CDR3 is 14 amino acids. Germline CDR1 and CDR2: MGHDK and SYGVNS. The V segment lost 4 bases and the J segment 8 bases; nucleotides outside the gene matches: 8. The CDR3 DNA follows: TGTGCCAGCAGTGGTAGCGGGCCCGTCTATGAGCAGTTCTTC. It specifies CASSGSGPVYEQFF.

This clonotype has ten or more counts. CDR3 sequence (DNA): TGTGCCACCCCGGGACAGCTATCCGCGAACACCGGGGAGCTGTTTTTT. Amino acids: CATPGQLSANTGELFF. The genes are TRBV7-2 and TRBJ2-2, with 7 bases matching TRBD1. From germline, CDR1 is SGHTA and CDR2 FQGNSA. The CDR3 is 16 amino acids. The V and J ends lost 10 bases and 0 bases, in that order; junction bases with no gene match: 11. Drawing the rest from reference TRBV7-2 and TRBJ2-2, the complete variable domain is GAGVSQSPSNKVTEKGKDVELRCDPISGHTALYWYRQSLGQGLEFLIYFQGNSAPDKSGLPSDRFSAERTGGSVSTLTIQRTQQEDSAVYLCATPGQLSANTGELFFGEGSRLTVL.

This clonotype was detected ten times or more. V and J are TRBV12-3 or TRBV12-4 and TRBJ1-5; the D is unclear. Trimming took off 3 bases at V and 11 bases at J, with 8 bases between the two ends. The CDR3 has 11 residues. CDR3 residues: CASSLGRSQHF. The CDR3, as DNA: TGTGCCAGCAGTTTGGGTCGGTCCCAGCATTTT.

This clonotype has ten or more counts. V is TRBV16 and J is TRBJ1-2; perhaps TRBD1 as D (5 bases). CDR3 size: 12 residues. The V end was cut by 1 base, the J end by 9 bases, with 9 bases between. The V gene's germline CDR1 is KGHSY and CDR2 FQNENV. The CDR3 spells CASSQWTSSYTF. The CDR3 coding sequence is TGTGCCAGCAGCCAATGGACAAGCAGCTACACCTTC.

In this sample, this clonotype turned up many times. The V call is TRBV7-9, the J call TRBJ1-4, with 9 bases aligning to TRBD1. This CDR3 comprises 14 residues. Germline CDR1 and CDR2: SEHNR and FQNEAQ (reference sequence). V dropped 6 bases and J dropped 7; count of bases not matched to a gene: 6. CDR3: CASRSGTGSEKLFF. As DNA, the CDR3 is TGTGCCAGCAGATCCGGGACAGGGAGTGAAAAACTGTTTTTT.

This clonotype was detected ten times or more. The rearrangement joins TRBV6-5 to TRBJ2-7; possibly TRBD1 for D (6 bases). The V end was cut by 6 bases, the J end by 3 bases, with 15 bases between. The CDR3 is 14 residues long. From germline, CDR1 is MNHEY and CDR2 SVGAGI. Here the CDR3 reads CASRPTGNLYEQYF. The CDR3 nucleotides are TGTGCCAGCAGACCGACAGGCAACCTCTACGAGCAGTACTTC.

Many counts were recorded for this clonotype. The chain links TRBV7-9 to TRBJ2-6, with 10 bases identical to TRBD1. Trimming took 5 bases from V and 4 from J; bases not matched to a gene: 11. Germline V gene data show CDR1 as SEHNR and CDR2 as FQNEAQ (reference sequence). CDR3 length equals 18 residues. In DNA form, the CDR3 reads TGTGCCAGCAGCCACACCGGGACAGGGGCTACCGGGGCCAACGTCCTGACTTTC. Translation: CASSHTGTGATGANVLTF.

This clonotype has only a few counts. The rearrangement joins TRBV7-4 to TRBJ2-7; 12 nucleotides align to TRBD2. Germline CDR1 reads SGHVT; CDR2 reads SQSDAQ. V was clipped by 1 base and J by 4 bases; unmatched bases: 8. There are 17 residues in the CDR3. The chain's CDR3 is CASSLGGTSGPRYEQYF. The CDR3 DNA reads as TGTGCCAGCAGCTTAGGAGGGACTAGCGGGCCCCGGTACGAGCAGTACTTC.